Below are 29 T cell receptor beta chains sequenced from a single sample in a study of technical replicates of blood from several donors. TCRdb's table, derived via immunoSEQ multiplex PCR, lists solely in-frame clones and lacks some. The profile shows tens of thousands of clones, 92% of them singletons. The sample comprised T cells isolated from PBMCs. These receptors were collected from a human donor in good health.

This chain joins TRBV6-1 and TRBJ1-2; 7 nucleotides line up with TRBD1. V lost 6 bases to trimming and J lost 6 bases; unmatched junction nucleotides: 7. This CDR3 contains 13 residues. CDR1 and CDR2 (germline): MNHNS, SASEGT. The CDR3 spells CASRRQGVNGYTF. CDR3 nucleotide sequence: TGTGCCAGCAGAAGACAGGGCGTGAATGGCTACACCTTC.

The genes are TRBV4-1 and TRBJ2-2; D uncertain. The CDR3 covers 16 residues. V shed 1 base and J shed 0 bases, with 9 bases lying between them. Germline CDR1 and CDR2: MGHRA and YSYEKL. This CDR3 reads CASSQVASANTGELFF. CDR3 coding DNA: TGCGCCAGCAGCCAAGTGGCATCCGCGAACACCGGGGAGCTGTTTTTT.

The genes are TRBV18 and TRBJ1-1; D perhaps matches TRBD1 (5 bases). Germline CDR1 KGHSH, CDR2 LQKENI. The length of the CDR3 is 14 residues. Trimming left V 3 bases short and J 3 bases short, with 11 bases between. The CDR3 loop reads CASSPRGRDTEAFF. DNA for the CDR3: TGTGCCAGCTCACCGCGTGGCAGGGACACTGAAGCTTTCTTT.

The chain has TRBV19 and TRBJ1-2, with D possibly TRBD1 on 5 matching bases. The CDR3 is 13 residues long. Germline V gene sequence: CDR1 LNHDA, CDR2 SQIVND (reference sequence). Trimming took off 7 bases at V and 1 base at J, with 10 bases between the two ends. The CDR3 loop is CASKYQGNYGYTF. CDR3 nucleotide sequence: TGTGCCAGTAAATATCAGGGTAACTATGGCTACACCTTC.

V is TRBV27 and J is TRBJ1-3; 7 bases agree with TRBD1. CDR1 and CDR2 from the germline V gene are MNHEY and SMNVEV (reference sequence). J lost 0 bases, V lost 8 bases, and 4 bases had no gene match. CDR3 length: 14 amino acids. CDR3 sequence: CASGRQGSGNTIYF. Here the CDR3 DNA reads TGTGCCAGCGGTAGACAGGGCTCTGGAAACACCATATATTTT.

This clone was seen only once. J is TRBJ2-7 and V is TRBV6-1; D may be TRBD1 (6 bases). This CDR3 contains 15 residues. The V gene lost 0 bases and the J gene lost 3 bases, with 12 bases spanning the gap. From germline, CDR1 is MNHNS and CDR2 SASEGT. This CDR3 is CASSEAGAIFYEQYF. The CDR3 bases are TGTGCCAGCAGTGAAGCGGGGGCCATTTTCTACGAGCAGTACTTC.

The rearrangement uses TRBV7-3 and TRBJ2-2; 16 positions agree with TRBD2. Germline-derived CDR1 and CDR2 are SGHTA and FQGTGA. The junction had 7 bases not matched to a gene; V was cut back by 6 bases and J by 3 bases. The CDR3 has 18 amino acids. CDR3 loop: CASRPGLAGGPDTGELFF. CDR3 DNA sequence: TGTGCCAGCAGACCGGGACTAGCGGGAGGGCCCGACACCGGGGAGCTGTTTTTT.

V and J are TRBV2 and TRBJ2-7; D gene uncertain. This CDR3 is built from 14 residues. The ends were cut back, 3 bases at V and 6 bases at J, with 15 bases in the middle. CDR1 and CDR2 (germline): SNHLY, FYNNEI. CDR3 DNA sequence: TGTGCCAGCAGTGACAGGTATCTCCTCCTCGAGCAGTACTTC. As protein: CASSDRYLLLEQYF.

V usage is TRBV4-3 and J usage is TRBJ1-5; D is unresolved. Looked up from germline, CDR1 is LGHNA and CDR2 is YSLEER. V lost 4 bases and J 2 bases, leaving 12 bases between the germline ends. The length of the CDR3 is 15 residues. The CDR3 coding sequence is TGCGCCAGCAGCCGAATTCTGGGCGGCAATCAGCCCCAGCATTTT. Its protein product is CASSRILGGNQPQHF.

The chain is built from TRBV7-2 and TRBJ2-1, with 7 bases fitting TRBD2. The germline gives CDR1 SGHTA, CDR2 FQGNSA. J gave up 4 bases and V 1 base, and 4 bases lay outside the gene matches. This CDR3 contains 15 residues. CDR3 sequence reads: CASSLVSSGYNEQFF. The CDR3 DNA sequence: TGTGCCAGCAGCTTAGTTTCTAGCGGTTACAATGAGCAGTTCTTC.

The rearrangement joins TRBV11-3 to TRBJ1-4; D may be TRBD1 (6 bases). The V and J ends lost 5 bases and 5 bases respectively, with 18 bases between them. The V gene's germline CDR1 is SGHNT and CDR2 YENEEA. The CDR3 totals 16 residues. Here the CDR3 DNA reads TGTGCCAGCAGCCGACTCATGAGTGGGGGCAATGAAAAACTGTTTTTT. It is translated as CASSRLMSGGNEKLFF.

The rearrangement joins TRBV6-5 to TRBJ1-1; D is ambiguous. Germline assignment: CDR1 MNHEY and CDR2 SVGAGI. V was clipped by 6 bases and J by 0 bases, with 11 bases between them. CDR3 size: 14 residues. For the CDR3, the DNA is TGTGCCAGCAGCTTGGCAGTCTTGAACACTGAAGCTTTCTTT. Its translation: CASSLAVLNTEAFF.

The gene calls are TRBV6-5 and TRBJ2-5; D perhaps matches TRBD1 (6 bases). Trimming took 5 bases from V and 5 from J, leaving 6 bases between them. Looked up from germline, CDR1 is MNHEY and CDR2 is SVGAGI. The length of the CDR3 is 11 residues. CDR3 protein: CASSGQETQYF. CDR3 DNA: TGTGCCAGCAGTGGACAGGAGACCCAGTACTTC.

The CDR3 DNA sequence: TGTGCCAGCAGTTTTACCGACAGAGAACTTGAAGCTTTCTTT. This sequence encodes CASSFTDRELEAFF. This rearrangement joins TRBV5-6 to TRBJ1-1; D might be TRBD1 (5 bases). Germline V gene data show CDR1 as SGHDT and CDR2 as YYEEEE. This CDR3 contains 14 residues. V was cut by 5 bases and J by 7 bases, with 18 bases left in between.

This chain joins TRBV16 and TRBJ1-2, with D unresolved. V was pared by 5 bases and J by 7 bases, with 14 bases between. Germline V gives CDR1 KGHSY, CDR2 FQNENV. This CDR3 spans 13 amino acids. The CDR3 loop is CASSSPDLSGYTF. The CDR3 DNA sequence: TGTGCCAGCAGCTCTCCTGACTTATCTGGCTACACCTTC.

The chain couples TRBV9 to TRBJ2-7; 7 nucleotides align to TRBD2. After removal of 0 bases from V and 6 bases from J, the junction contained 6 bases not matched to a gene. CDR1 and CDR2 (germline): SGDLS, YYNGEE. The CDR3 length is 14 residues. The CDR3 DNA reads as TGTGCCAGCAGCGTAGGCGGCGGGAGAGGCGAGCAGTACTTC. It codes for CASSVGGGRGEQYF.

The chain links TRBV27 to TRBJ2-3; 7 bases line up with TRBD2. The CDR3 has 15 residues. Germline V CDR1 and CDR2: MNHEY, SMNVEV (reference sequence). V was clipped by 2 bases and J by 5 bases; unmatched bases: 7. The CDR3 DNA is TGTGCCAGCAGTTTAGGTCGGGGAGGGGTAGATACGCAGTATTTT. Its translation: CASSLGRGGVDTQYF.

The CDR3 coding sequence is TGTGCCAGCAGCCTATCTCACAGGGGAGGCGAGCAGTACTTC. The encoded protein is CASSLSHRGGEQYF. The chain carries TRBV5-4 and TRBJ2-7; possibly TRBD1 for D (7 bases). Germline lookup yields CDR1 SGHNT and CDR2 YYREEE (reference sequence). CDR3 size: 14 residues. Trimming shortened V by 4 bases and J by 6 bases, and 17 bases separated the two germline ends.

This CDR3 is CASSRAGSTDTQYF. The CDR3 DNA reads as TGTGCCAGCAGTAGAGCGGGTAGCACAGATACGCAGTATTTT. The chain joins TRBV6-5 to TRBJ2-3; possibly TRBD2 for D (6 bases). The germline V gene has CDR1 MNHEY and CDR2 SVGAGI. Trimming removed 5 bases at V and 0 bases at J, with 9 bases between. The CDR3 contains 14 residues.

The chain recombines TRBV6-1 with TRBJ2-3; TRBD1 matches 7 bases. With 4 bases clipped from V and 1 base from J, the junction kept 14 bases outside the gene matches. The CDR3 covers 18 residues. Per the germline V gene, CDR1 is MNHNS and CDR2 is SASEGT. CDR3 nucleotides: TGTGCCAGCAGTGTCACAGGGGCCGTCACCTTAGGCACAGATACGCAGTATTTT. It translates to CASSVTGAVTLGTDTQYF.

The CDR3 region is CAIKQGDPYEQYF. Written as DNA, the CDR3 is TGTGCCATCAAACAGGGGGATCCCTACGAGCAGTACTTC. The chain uses TRBV10-3 and TRBJ2-7; 8 nucleotides match TRBD1. The germline CDR1 and CDR2 sequences are ENHRY and SYGVKD. The CDR3 loop spans 13 amino acids. Trimming at V came to 7 bases and at J to 2 bases, leaving 4 bases not matched to a gene.

Here the CDR3 reads CASSDRVFGYTF. As DNA, the CDR3 is TGTGCCAGCAGTGACAGGGTATTTGGCTACACCTTC. The V and J genes are TRBV6-6 and TRBJ1-2; 7 bases align to TRBD1. The length of the CDR3 is 12 residues. The V gene end was trimmed by 5 bases and the J gene end by 7 bases; junction bases not matched to a gene: 4. Germline lookup yields CDR1 MNHNY and CDR2 SVGAGI (reference sequence).

The chain joins TRBV25-1 to TRBJ2-5, with a possible D match to TRBD1 (5 bases). Trimming removed 1 base at V and 4 bases at J, with 10 bases between. Germline loops: CDR1 MGHDK, CDR2 SYGVNS. The CDR3 is 14 residues long. CDR3 region: CASSEWGDGETQYF. The CDR3 coding sequence is TGTGCCAGCAGTGAATGGGGCGATGGAGAGACCCAGTACTTC.

V usage is TRBV10-3 and J usage is TRBJ2-2; weak D call: TRBD1 (6 bases). The germline CDR1 and CDR2 sequences are ENHRY and SYGVKD. V was clipped by 11 bases and J by 1 base, with 11 bases between them. The CDR3 covers 13 residues. The CDR3 loop is CAARDMNTGELFF. As DNA, the CDR3 is TGTGCCGCCCGGGACATGAACACCGGGGAGCTGTTTTTT.

The V call is TRBV6-6, the J call TRBJ1-2, with TRBD1 identical over 9 bases. The V gene's germline CDR1 is MNHNY and CDR2 SVGAGI (reference sequence). The CDR3 totals 14 residues. Trimming at V came to 8 bases and at J to 6 bases, leaving 10 bases not matched to a gene. The CDR3 DNA reads as TGTGCCAGCGCCGGGACAGGGTTCTCTGATGGCTACACCTTC. Residues: CASAGTGFSDGYTF.

This clone was seen just once. The rearrangement links TRBV28 to TRBJ1-1; TRBD1 matches 9 bases. CDR1 is MDHEN and CDR2 is SYDVKM in the germline V gene. Trimming cost V 5 bases and J 4 bases; bases outside gene matches: 11. The CDR3 is 16 amino acids. CDR3 sequence: CASSLAGTGSFTEAFF. The CDR3 DNA sequence: TGTGCCAGCAGTCTAGCCGGGACAGGGAGCTTCACTGAAGCTTTCTTT.

The chain has TRBV5-6 and TRBJ1-3; no definite D call. The CDR3 sequence is 13 residues long. Trimming took off 2 bases at V and 0 bases at J, with 3 bases between the two ends. Germline values: CDR1 SGHDT, CDR2 YYEEEE. The DNA of the CDR3 is TGTGCCAGCAGCTTCAACTCTGGAAACACCATATATTTT. Translated: CASSFNSGNTIYF.

This clone came up once. The chain recombines TRBV6-1 with TRBJ2-1; 7 nucleotides match TRBD2. Germline values: CDR1 MNHNS, CDR2 SASEGT. The CDR3 is made up of 16 amino acids. The V and J ends lost 3 bases and 6 bases, in that order; junction bases with no gene match: 11. CDR3 region: CASSDPGRGTSNEQFF. The CDR3 DNA reads TGTGCCAGCAGTGACCCGGGGAGGGGAACAAGCAATGAGCAGTTCTTC.

V usage is TRBV18 and J usage is TRBJ2-3; maybe TRBD2 (6 bases). This CDR3 has 13 residues. From germline, CDR1 is KGHSH and CDR2 LQKENI. V was clipped by 2 bases and J by 4 bases, with 7 bases between them. CDR3 bases: TGTGCCAGCTCACCAACTAGCTCAGATACGCAGTATTTT. It yields the protein CASSPTSSDTQYF.